What follows describes a single TCR beta chain. V was trimmed by 1 base and J by 1 base, leaving 6 bases between them. Germline loops: CDR1 SGHTA, CDR2 FQGTGA. The CDR3 spans 14 residues. The data were obtained in a study of beta chain features in type 1 diabetes. Study background: Patient and healthy donor groups were alike in age, gender and cell yields.

As every portion of the isolated RNA was reverse transcribed, the sequencing read expressed TCRB transcripts. The repertoire was sequenced with immunoSEQ multiplex PCR; TCRdb's copy has only in-frame clones and lacks some. The table has more than 350,000 clones, roughly an eighth seen once. The V gene is TRBV7-3, the J gene TRBJ2-3, with D uncertain. This receptor was taken from a woman between 18 and 30 years old in good health. The sequenced sample consisted of naive CD4+ T cells from blood. The CDR3 protein is CASSLSRGTDTQYF. The CDR3 region has the DNA TGTGCCAGCAGCTTAAGTAGGGGCACAGATACGCAGTATTTT. The full variable domain, rest sourced from reference TRBV7-3 and TRBJ2-3, is GAGVSQTPSNKVTEKGKYVELRCDPISGHTALYWYRQSLGQGPEFLIYFQGTGAADDSGLPNDRFFAVRPEGSVSTLKIQRTERGDSAVYLCASSLSRGTDTQYFGPGTRLTVL.